This T cell receptor beta chain was obtained from a study of T cell clones after liver transplantation (dated by TCRdb to between 2019 and 2020). As for the study more broadly: The samples were obtained from ITN030ST, a randomized trial that attempted immunosuppression withdrawal within 2 years after liver transplantation. Donor-reactive T cell clones were identified by TCRbeta sequencing after a pre-transplant mixed lymphocyte reaction and then tracked in post-transplant blood. Blood samples were collected pre-transplant, then pre-randomization ahead of withdrawal, and finally post-randomization once withdrawal had either been completed or failed. Third party-reactive TCRbeta sequences were also identified from pre-transplant MLRs to serve as an antigen-independent comparator for donor-reactive sequences. Tolerance meant complete immunosuppression withdrawal for at least one year without liver enzymes rising beyond twice the upper limit of normal. Of the 8 liver transplant recipients making up the studied cohort, 3 were classified as tolerant and 5 as non-tolerant. Of the eight recipients, a few were HCV-positive, while the remaining recipients had been transplanted for non-autoimmune, non-viral indications. Subjects received no induction therapy and standard immunosuppression until randomization at 12-24 months post-transplant.

This clone appeared a single time. What antigen it recognizes has not been identified. No base-level quality is on record; no much larger clone is a single base apart. High-throughput TCRbeta CDR3 sequencing of frozen genomic DNA was performed by immunoSEQ, with PCR amplification, mapping, bias correction and internal controls included. In the authors' own workflow: Only productive rearrangements were retained, and each unique TCRbeta sequence was defined by its CDR3 nucleotide sequence together with its V and J gene. For a sequence to be called donor-reactive, it needed a frequency of at least 0.01% and at least 5-fold expansion in CFSE-low cells compared with unstimulated pre-transplant cells. To ensure at least 90% detection power, minimum frequency thresholds were set for each subject based on that subject's lowest-template unstimulated sample. Jensen-Shannon divergence between the top 1000 TCRbeta sequences after and before transplant was used to measure repertoire turnover. Changes in detection of donor-reactive sequences were tested with two-sided Fisher's exact tests. TCRdb took this table from immuneACCESS and kept in-frame rearrangements with V and J called. Such tables lack part of the clones; where checked against another copy, unresolved V genes explain under half of the gap, and the rest is unexplained. V and J calls plus clone size are reproduced from that table; the DNA served to infer D and trimming. The sample yields 80,000 or so clones; roughly 82% were counted once. Clones ranked in the top ten supply approximately 0.47% of the sample.

Thawed unstimulated PBMCs were stained for CD3, CD4 and CD8 and FACS-sorted into CD3+CD4+ and CD3+CD8+ populations. All 8 studied subjects were randomized to withdrawal of immunosuppression. The Qiagen DNeasy Blood and Tissue Kit was used for isolation of genomic DNA. What the research found in general, with its limitations: Once repertoire turnover was taken into account, donor-reactive detection showed a significant reduction for CD4 in 7 of 8 subjects and for CD8 in 8 of 8. In two subjects, low numbers of available donor cells limited the measurable donor-reactive repertoire. In 5 of 8 subjects, circulating donor-reactive CD4 TCRbeta sequences decreased significantly after transplant, regardless of tolerance or HCV status. Conclusions were preliminary, limited by small, heterogeneous patient numbers and non-standardized post-transplant time points. Donor-reactive sequences decreased more than third party-reactive sequences, which suggests partial antigen-specific deletion that was not related to withdrawal success. Since no allograft tissue specimens were available, donor-reactive T cells may have migrated into the graft instead of being deleted.

This receptor was identified in a human patient who received a liver transplant. Some T cells may have been brought in with the graft after a transplant. The material was CD4+ T cells from blood, obtained approximately 45 months after liver transplant.

In nucleotide form, the sequence is TGTGCCAGCAGTGAAGCCGGGACGGAATATGGCTACACCTTC. The resulting protein is CASSEAGTEYGYTF. The rearrangement combines TRBV6-1 with TRBJ1-2; possibly the D gene is TRBD1, per 5 matching bases. V and J lose 0 bases and 5 bases, and a span of 10 bases separates them. The CDR3 measures 14 amino acids from cysteine to phenylalanine. Solely the CDR3 DNA is kept, with 42 bases framed from the first base. CDR1 and CDR2, looked up from the germline V gene, are MNHNS and SASEGT.